A single sample is the source of the 23 T cell receptor beta chains below, sequenced in a study of CD8+CD57+ T cells in acquired aplastic anemia. Only patients with CD8+CD57+ cell expansion on flow cytometry were chosen for sequencing. Genomic DNA acted as the template from which TCR beta VDJ combination and CDR3 sequence profiling were carried out. TCRdb re-analysed the reads in MiXCR, keeping a single row per CDR3 protein. The sample records about 200,000 distinct CDR3 sequences, roughly 45% being singletons. The specimen sequenced was sorted CD4+, CD8+, or CD8+CD57+ T cells (not recorded which) from PBMCs. All receptors come from a human donor with aplastic anemia.

Comments on this clonotype: Given a much more abundant clone one base away, this may be a read error. The V gene is TRBV7-9, the J gene TRBJ2-3, with D possibly being TRBD2 (7 bases). The V and J ends lost 3 bases and 1 base respectively, with 14 bases between them. The CDR3 covers 16 residues. From germline, CDR1 is SEHNR and CDR2 FQNEAQ (reference sequence). The CDR3 region has the DNA TGTGCCAGCAGCTTGGGAGGGGGAAGTGGCACAGATACGCAGTATTTT. This gives the protein CASSLGGGSGTDTQYF. Looking up the rest from reference TRBV7-9 and TRBJ2-3 gives the full variable domain: DTGVSQNPRHKITKRGQNVTFRCDPISEHNRLYWYRQTLGQGPEFLTYFQNEAQLEKSRLLSDRFSAERPKGSFSTLEIQRTEQGDSAMYLCASSLGGGSGTDTQYFGPGTRLTVL.

This clonotype appeared many times. This chain connects TRBV3-1 to TRBJ2-7; D remains unclear. This CDR3 has 14 amino acids. Germline CDR1 is LGHDT and CDR2 is YNNKEL (reference sequence). V gave up 0 bases and J gave up 6 bases, with 12 bases separating them. The CDR3 here is CASSQEGVLAEQYF. The CDR3 DNA sequence: TGTGCCAGCAGCCAAGAAGGAGTCTTAGCCGAGCAGTACTTC.

There are many counts of this clonotype. The chain recombines TRBV20-1 with TRBJ1-2; D might be TRBD1 (5 bases). Trimming shortened V by 7 bases and J by 4 bases, and 13 bases separated the two germline ends. The CDR3 consists of 12 residues. The germline CDR1 and CDR2 sequences are DFQATT and SNEGSKA (reference sequence). CDR3 residues: CSDFGGVYGYTF. In nucleotides, the CDR3 is TGCAGTGACTTTGGGGGGGTCTATGGCTACACCTTC.

This clonotype was observed many times. This chain uses TRBV10-3 with TRBJ2-1; D perhaps matches TRBD1 (6 bases). The V gene's germline CDR1 is ENHRY and CDR2 SYGVKD. V gave up 5 bases and J gave up 6 bases, with 20 bases separating them. The CDR3 has 16 residues. The CDR3 DNA sequence: TGTGCCATCAGTAGAGACAGGTCCAAAGGGGCCAATGAGCAGTTCTTC. This codes for CAISRDRSKGANEQFF.

The V and J genes are TRBV9 and TRBJ1-3, with D tentatively TRBD1 (5 bases). V shed 4 bases and J shed 4 bases, with 15 bases lying between them. This CDR3 has 15 residues. Per the germline V gene, CDR1 is SGDLS and CDR2 is YYNGEE. For the CDR3, the DNA is TGTGCCAGCAGCCCCTGGGACGGGCAAGGAAACACCATATATTTT. Protein product: CASSPWDGQGNTIYF. The whole variable domain, remainder taken from reference TRBV9 and TRBJ1-3, is DSGVTQTPKHLITATGQRVTLRCSPRSGDLSVYWYQQSLDQGLQFLIQYYNGEERAKGNILERFSAQQFPDLHSELNLSSLELGDSALYFCASSPWDGQGNTIYFGEGSWLTVV.

The chain links TRBV9 to TRBJ1-4; D not certain. Trimming shortened V by 0 bases and J by 4 bases, and 10 bases separated the two germline ends. Germline V gene lookup returns CDR1 SGDLS and CDR2 YYNGEE. This CDR3 is 15 amino acids long. The DNA of the CDR3 is TGTGCCAGCAGCGTAGGCGGGCAGATTAATGAAAAACTGTTTTTT. Protein sequence: CASSVGGQINEKLFF.

The J gene is TRBJ2-1, the V gene TRBV7-3, with TRBD2 identical over 7 bases. V lost 2 bases, J lost 5 bases, and 6 bases stayed unmatched. Germline loops: CDR1 SGHTA, CDR2 FQGTGA. There are 15 residues in the CDR3. CDR3 sequence reads: CASSLGGGGDNEQFF. The CDR3 bases are TGTGCCAGCAGCTTAGGGGGGGGGGGGGACAATGAGCAGTTCTTC.

A few counts support this clonotype. The V and J genes are TRBV19 and TRBJ2-7; the match to TRBD1 covers 8 bases. V gave up 10 bases and J gave up 5 bases; unmatched junction bases: 10. This CDR3 has 13 amino acids. CDR1 is LNHDA and CDR2 is SQIVND in the germline V gene (reference sequence). The DNA for the CDR3 is TGTGCCACATCTCGGGACAGGAACAACGAGCAGTACTTC. It codes for CATSRDRNNEQYF.

This sequence joins TRBV2 and TRBJ2-3, with TRBD1 identical over 8 bases. The CDR3 length is 15 residues. The V gene's germline CDR1 is SNHLY and CDR2 FYNNEI. Trimming took 4 bases from V and 8 from J; bases not matched to a gene: 11. CDR3 sequence: CASSVGTGLSTTQYF. The CDR3 DNA reads as TGTGCCAGCAGTGTCGGGACAGGCCTTTCTACTACGCAGTATTTT.

This clonotype was detected many times. The J gene is TRBJ2-1, the V gene TRBV5-4; 10 bases line up with TRBD2. Looked up from germline, CDR1 is SGHNT and CDR2 is YYREEE (reference sequence). V trimming: 1 base; J trimming: 3 bases; junction bases outside the gene matches: 1. The CDR3 sequence is 15 residues long. CDR3 bases: TGTGCCAGCAGCTTGCCTAGCGGGGGCTACAATGAGCAGTTCTTC. Amino acids: CASSLPSGGYNEQFF.

This sequence joins TRBV2 and TRBJ2-2, with TRBD1 matching 8 bases. CDR3 size: 15 residues. Germline lookup yields CDR1 SNHLY and CDR2 FYNNEI. J gave up 0 bases and V 3 bases, and 0 bases lay outside the gene matches. In DNA form, the CDR3 reads TGTGCCAGCAGTGAGACAGGGGCGAACACCGGGGAGCTGTTTTTT. It specifies CASSETGANTGELFF.

This sequence joins TRBV7-2 and TRBJ2-1, with a tentative D call TRBD2 (6 bases). From germline, CDR1 is SGHTA and CDR2 FQGNSA. The CDR3 is 16 amino acids. Trimming shortened V by 3 bases and J by 1 base, and 13 bases separated the two germline ends. Written as DNA, the CDR3 is TGTGCCAGCAGCTTGGGGTGGCGGGGTTCCTACAATGAGCAGTTCTTC. It is translated as CASSLGWRGSYNEQFF.

This clonotype was detected ten times or more. The V and J genes are TRBV5-8 and TRBJ2-6; 7 bases line up with TRBD1. The V gene's germline CDR1 is SGHTS and CDR2 YDEGEE. V lost 0 bases, J lost 4 bases, and 7 bases stayed unmatched. CDR3 size: 17 residues. CDR3 residues: CASSLDLQGSGANVLTF. The CDR3 bases are TGTGCCAGCAGCTTGGACTTACAGGGGAGCGGGGCCAACGTCCTGACTTTC.

There are many counts of this clonotype. The chain employs TRBV12-3 or TRBV12-4 and TRBJ1-1; maybe TRBD1 (5 bases). The CDR3 has 15 amino acids. Trimming cost V 7 bases and J 0 bases, with 15 bases left between them. CDR3 bases: TGTGCCAGCACCCCTCTGGGGCGGGTGAACACTGAAGCTTTCTTT. This translates into CASTPLGRVNTEAFF.

This clonotype has only one observation. V usage is TRBV7-2 and J usage is TRBJ2-1, with 10 bases that match TRBD2. The end of the DNA aligns better with TRBJ2-5, so the J call may be wrong. This CDR3 is 18 amino acids long. CDR1 is SGHTA, CDR2 FQGNSA, per germline. This CDR3 is CASSFLPSGGLSRETQYF. CDR3 DNA sequence: TGTGCCAGCAGCTTCCTCCCTAGCGGGGGACTCTCTCGAGAGACCCAGTACTTC.

The V call is TRBV12-3 or TRBV12-4, the J call TRBJ2-7; 10 positions match TRBD2. The CDR3 covers 18 residues. Germline trimming cut 4 bases from V and 4 bases from J; bases unmatched to any gene: 16. Here the CDR3 reads CASSWDRGAGGSIYEQYF. The DNA of the CDR3 is TGTGCCAGCAGTTGGGACCGGGGAGCGGGGGGGTCAATTTACGAGCAGTACTTC.

This chain connects TRBV25-1 to TRBJ2-7; D gene uncertain. Germline CDR1 is MGHDK and CDR2 is SYGVNS. This CDR3 spans 13 amino acids. V gave up 1 base and J gave up 3 bases, with 7 bases separating them. Here the CDR3 DNA reads TGTGCCAGCAGTGAATCGGTCAGCTACGAGCAGTACTTC. It yields the protein CASSESVSYEQYF.

V is TRBV24-1 and J is TRBJ2-2, with unresolved D. Germline CDR1 is KGHDR and CDR2 is SFDVKD. V dropped 4 bases and J dropped 1 base, with 9 bases sitting between them. There are 15 residues in the CDR3. The CDR3 DNA sequence: TGTGCCACCAGTGAAGGACCCAGGAACACCGGGGAGCTGTTTTTT. Its protein product is CATSEGPRNTGELFF.

This sequence joins TRBV13 and TRBJ1-1, with D hard to call. Germline V CDR1 and CDR2: PRHDT, FYEKMQ (reference sequence). The CDR3 has 15 residues. Trimming shortened V by 1 base and J by 2 bases, and 11 bases separated the two germline ends. CDR3 amino acids: CASSLEGDANTEAFF. CDR3 DNA: TGTGCCAGCAGCTTAGAGGGCGACGCAAACACTGAAGCTTTCTTT.

V usage is TRBV5-1 and J usage is TRBJ1-2; the D is unclear. Trimming took 0 bases from V and 3 from J, leaving 12 bases between them. CDR1 SGHRS and CDR2 YFSETQ come from the germline V gene. The CDR3 extends over 15 amino acids. CDR3 coding DNA: TGCGCCAGCAGCTTGGGGGCGGGTTCGGACTATGGCTACACCTTC. Translating it yields CASSLGAGSDYGYTF. The full variable domain, with the rest looked up from reference TRBV5-1 and TRBJ1-2, is KAGVTQTPRYLIKTRGQQVTLSCSPISGHRSVSWYQQTPGQGLQFLFEYFSETQRNKGNFPGRFSGRQFSNSRSEMNVSTLELGDSALYLCASSLGAGSDYGYTFGSGTRLTVV.

The chain couples TRBV19 to TRBJ1-1; 9 positions match TRBD1. The CDR3 length is 16 residues. The V and J ends lost 3 bases and 8 bases, in that order; junction bases with no gene match: 13. Germline assignment: CDR1 LNHDA and CDR2 SQIVND (reference sequence). The DNA for the CDR3 is TGTGCCAGTAGTATTGAGGCCGGACAGGGGCGTCCAGAAGCTTTCTTT. This codes for CASSIEAGQGRPEAFF.

J is TRBJ2-2 and V is TRBV25-1; D might be TRBD2 (7 bases). The CDR3 runs to 15 residues. Between the trimmed V and J ends, which lost 9 bases and 4 bases, there was a span of 18 bases. Germline CDR1 MGHDK, CDR2 SYGVNS. The CDR3 spells CASAWGGQGTGELFF. The CDR3 region has the DNA TGTGCCAGTGCCTGGGGGGGGCAGGGCACCGGGGAGCTGTTTTTT.

The CDR3 is CATASGGRVETQYF. The CDR3, as DNA: TGCGCCACCGCTTCGGGGGGGCGAGTGGAGACCCAGTACTTC. The chain has TRBV10-2 and TRBJ2-5, with 8 bases identical to TRBD2. Per germline, CDR1 WSHSY and CDR2 SAAADI. CDR3 length: 14 residues. The V and J ends lost 10 bases and 5 bases, in that order; junction bases with no gene match: 12.